This is a list of T cell receptor beta chains from one sample in a study of cytomegalovirus exposure and HLA in healthy donors. TCRdb keeps only in-frame clones here, not all; method: immunoSEQ multiplex PCR. The table lists over 70,000 clones, 80% of them singletons, with approximately 30% in the top ten. The sequencing sample was made of PBMCs. Source of these receptors: a middle-aged man in good health and CMV-seropositive. Both conserved end residues are part of each CDR3. Each record gives: clone size, D gene, V gene, J gene, CDR3 protein, CDR3 DNA. The D gene is left open where the match is weak. Some rows have no size entry. The others give once, few or many, or a class for an expanded clone.

NA	NA	TRBV6-5	TRBJ2-7	CASKKTRDNSDEQYF	TGTGCCAGCAAAAAAACCCGGGACAACTCCGACGAGCAGTACTTC
NA	NA	TRBV6-1	TRBJ1-2	CASSEARGYTF	TGTGCCAGCAGTGAAGCGCGTGGCTACACCTTC
NA	NA	TRBV7-2	TRBJ2-3	CASSHYSTDTQYF	TGTGCCAGCAGCCATTACTCCACAGATACGCAGTATTTT
NA	NA	TRBV19	TRBJ2-2	CASSPGPAGELFF	TGTGCCAGTAGTCCGGGTCCTGCCGGGGAGCTGTTTTTT
few	TRBD2	TRBV10-3	TRBJ2-3	CAISETSGLLADTQYF	TGTGCCATCAGTGAGACTAGCGGTCTCCTGGCAGATACGCAGTATTTT
NA	TRBD1	TRBV6-1	TRBJ2-7	CASRGRTGGHYEQYF	TGTGCCAGCAGGGGCCGGACAGGGGGACACTACGAGCAGTACTTC
once	NA	TRBV6-6	TRBJ1-2	CASSPRTMGGYTF	TGTGCCAGCAGTCCACGGACAATGGGTGGCTACACCTTC
once	NA	TRBV6-1	TRBJ1-1	CASSETTGGGRGGAFF	TGTGCCAGCAGTGAAACCACCGGGGGAGGGCGAGGGGGAGCTTTCTTT
NA	TRBD1	TRBV30	TRBJ2-2	CAWGQDTGELFF	TGTGCCTGGGGACAGGACACCGGGGAGCTGTTTTTT
NA	TRBD2	TRBV10-3	TRBJ2-7	CAISVGREGEQYF	TGTGCCATCAGTGTGGGCAGGGAGGGCGAGCAGTACTTC
once	TRBD2	TRBV14	TRBJ2-6	CASSPRLAGVYLGANVLTF	TGTGCCAGCAGCCCGCGACTAGCGGGAGTATATCTGGGGGCCAACGTCCTGACTTTC
once	TRBD1	TRBV18	TRBJ2-7	CASSQGAGVPYEQYF	TGTGCCAGCTCACAGGGGGCAGGGGTGCCCTACGAGCAGTACTTC
NA	TRBD1	TRBV2	TRBJ2-2	CASSEGRGPEELFF	TGTGCCAGCAGTGAGGGAAGGGGGCCGGAGGAGCTGTTTTTT
few	NA	TRBV19	TRBJ2-1	CASSISSGNEQFF	TGTGCCAGTAGTATCTCCTCAGGGAATGAGCAGTTCTTC
few	TRBD1	TRBV5-5	TRBJ1-2	CASSLATTGANGYTF	TGTGCCAGCAGCTTGGCGACGACAGGGGCCAATGGCTACACCTTC
few	NA	TRBV30	TRBJ1-2	CAWSPWQGSGYTF	TGTGCCTGGAGCCCCTGGCAGGGCAGTGGCTACACCTTC
NA	NA	TRBV9	TRBJ1-3	CASSVAPGNTIYF	TGTGCCAGCAGCGTAGCTCCTGGAAACACCATATATTTT
NA	TRBD1	TRBV7-7	TRBJ2-7	CASSLGQGLEEQYF	TGTGCCAGCAGCTTGGGACAGGGGCTAGAGGAGCAGTACTTC
NA	NA	TRBV27	TRBJ2-2	CASSLVEAGELFF	TGTGCCAGCAGTTTGGTAGAGGCCGGGGAGCTGTTTTTT
NA	NA	TRBV9	TRBJ2-7	CASSVEPSEIYEQYF	TGTGCCAGCAGCGTAGAGCCTAGCGAGATCTACGAGCAGTACTTC
once	TRBD1	TRBV10-3	TRBJ1-1	CAISKTGGTEAFF	TGTGCCATCAGCAAAACAGGGGGCACTGAAGCTTTCTTT
NA	NA	TRBV7-9	TRBJ2-5	CASGPLANQETQYF	TGTGCCAGCGGCCCCCTAGCGAATCAAGAGACCCAGTACTTC
NA	TRBD2	TRBV23-1	TRBJ2-5	CASSQTGLAGGWQETQYF	TGCGCCAGCAGTCAGACGGGACTAGCGGGAGGCTGGCAAGAGACCCAGTACTTC
NA	NA	TRBV5-1	TRBJ2-3	CASSLGSVGGADTQYF	TGCGCCAGCAGCTTGGGGTCGGTAGGGGGGGCAGATACGCAGTATTTT
NA	TRBD1	TRBV19	TRBJ2-1	CASSTTGGHEQFF	TGTGCCAGTAGTACAACAGGGGGACACGAGCAGTTCTTC
NA	NA	TRBV7-9	TRBJ1-2	CASSLFRGPNAYGYTF	TGTGCCAGCAGCTTATTCAGGGGCCCCAATGCCTATGGCTACACCTTC
NA	TRBD1	TRBV5-1	TRBJ2-7	CASRITGAYEQYF	TGCGCCAGCAGAATTACAGGGGCCTACGAGCAGTACTTC
NA	TRBD2	TRBV9	TRBJ2-1	CASSVSAGGTLHEQFF	TGTGCCAGCAGCGTTTCAGCGGGAGGGACCCTCCATGAGCAGTTCTTC
NA	TRBD1	TRBV6-5	TRBJ2-7	CASSRIQGQQYF	TGTGCCAGCAGCCGTATACAGGGGCAGCAGTACTTC
few	NA	TRBV6-5	TRBJ2-1	CASQTTPVGEQFF	TGTGCCAGTCAGACTACCCCGGTTGGTGAGCAGTTCTTC
NA	NA	TRBV19	TRBJ2-7	CASSMAGTYEQYF	TGTGCCAGTAGTATGGCCGGGACCTACGAGCAGTACTTC
NA	TRBD2	TRBV7-8	TRBJ2-7	CASSPLAGSYEQYF	TGTGCCAGCAGTCCTTTAGCGGGATCCTACGAGCAGTACTTC